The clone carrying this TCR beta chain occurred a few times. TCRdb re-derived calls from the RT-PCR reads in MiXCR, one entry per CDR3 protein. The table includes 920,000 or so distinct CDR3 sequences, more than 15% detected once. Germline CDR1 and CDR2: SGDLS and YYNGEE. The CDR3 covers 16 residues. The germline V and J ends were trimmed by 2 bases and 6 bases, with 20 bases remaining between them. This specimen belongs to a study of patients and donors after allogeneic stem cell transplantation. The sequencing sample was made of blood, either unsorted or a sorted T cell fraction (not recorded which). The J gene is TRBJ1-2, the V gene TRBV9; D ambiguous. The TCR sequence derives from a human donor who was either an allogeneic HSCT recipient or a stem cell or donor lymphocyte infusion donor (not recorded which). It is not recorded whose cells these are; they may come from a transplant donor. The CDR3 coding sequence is TGTGCCAGCAGCGTGGAACGTCAGTCCTTCGGGGATGGCTACACCTTC. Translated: CASSVERQSFGDGYTF.